A selection of T cell receptor beta chains follows, all from one sample in a study of T cell repertoires in cytomegalovirus infection. Each CDR3 protein is one row after TCRdb ran MiXCR on the reads. The sample has about 83,000 distinct CDR3 sequences; approximately 30% are singletons. These receptors' antigens are unknown. The source was CD8+ T cells from cultured PBMCs, collected from culture after CMV antigen stimulation. Source of these receptors: a human donor in good health (CMV status not recorded). Some clones in this sample may be carry-over from other donors' samples. CDR3s include the opening cysteine and the closing phenylalanine or tryptophan. The D gene is left open where the match is weak. Clone size is shown for a subset of rows, as once, few, many or a class of expanded clone.

D gene	J gene	clone size	V gene	CDR3 DNA	CDR3 protein
.	TRBJ1-5	few	TRBV6-1	TGTGCCAGCAGTTCAGGGAGCAATCAGCCCCAGCATTTT	CASSSGSNQPQHF
TRBD1	TRBJ2-7	.	TRBV4-1	TGCGCCAGCAGCCGGACAGGGGGGACGGGGGAGCAGTACTTC	CASSRTGGTGEQYF
TRBD1	TRBJ1-2	.	TRBV9	TGTGCCAGCAGCGTCGGGACAGGGGGTGTCTATGGCTACACCTTC	CASSVGTGGVYGYTF
TRBD2	TRBJ2-5	few	TRBV11-2	TGTGCCAGCAGCTCCTTGACTAGCGGGGGAGAGACCCAGTACTTC	CASSSLTSGGETQYF
.	TRBJ2-7	few	TRBV7-2	TGTGCCAGCAGCTTATTACTAGGGAGGGAGCAGTACTTC	CASSLLLGREQYF
.	TRBJ2-3	.	TRBV7-2	TGTGCCAGCAGCTTATCCCAGACTAGCACAGATACGCAGTATTTT	CASSLSQTSTDTQYF
.	TRBJ1-2	.	TRBV14	TGTGCCAGCAGCCCCCCGGCGGGGCTTGGCTACACCTTC	CASSPPAGLGYTF
.	TRBJ1-1	many	TRBV7-9	TGTGCCAGCAGCTTTACAGGGGAAGCTTTCTTT	CASSFTGEAFF
TRBD2	TRBJ2-7	few	TRBV4-2	TGTGCCAGCAGTTCTTCCGGGACTACCTACGAGCAGTACTTC	CASSSSGTTYEQYF
.	TRBJ2-5	few	TRBV7-9	TGTGCCAGCAGCCTCCCCTCCGGGAGCCCGGGTTATCCCCAGTACTTC	CASSLPSGSPGYPQYF
.	TRBJ1-1	few	TRBV6-1	TGTGCCAGCAGCCCCTGGGGGCAGGGCACTGAAGCTTTCTTT	CASSPWGQGTEAFF
.	TRBJ2-7	few	TRBV19	TGTGCCAGTAGTCAAACGGGCGTCTCCTACGAGCAGTACTTC	CASSQTGVSYEQYF
.	TRBJ1-1	many	TRBV6-6	TGTGCCAGCAGTTACATCGCCCTAACTGAAGCTTTCTTT	CASSYIALTEAFF
.	TRBJ2-5	few	TRBV12-3/TRBV12-4	TGTGCCAGCAGTTTCAGGTCAGCCTTCCAAGAGACCCAGTACTTC	CASSFRSAFQETQYF
.	TRBJ1-2	.	TRBV4-1	TGCGCCAGCAGCCAAGGGGTAGGGGCTAACTATGGCTACACCTTC	CASSQGVGANYGYTF
.	TRBJ2-3	few	TRBV7-6	TGTGCCAGCAGCCAGGAGAACCCCAATACGCAGTATTTT	CASSQENPNTQYF
TRBD2	TRBJ2-1	.	TRBV7-6	TGTGCCAGCAGCTCCATCTCCGAACTAGCGGGGGACAATGAGCAGTTCTTC	CASSSISELAGDNEQFF
.	TRBJ1-4	few	TRBV12-3/TRBV12-4	TGTGCCAGCAGAAACAGGGTTAATGAAAAACTGTTTTTT	CASRNRVNEKLFF
.	TRBJ2-1	many	TRBV19	TGTGCCACCGAAAGCGGGTCATCCTACAATGAGCAGTTCTTC	CATESGSSYNEQFF
TRBD1	TRBJ1-5	few	TRBV28	TGTGCCAGCAGTTCGACAGGGTTCTTGCCCCAGCATTTT	CASSSTGFLPQHF
TRBD2	TRBJ2-2	few	TRBV7-9	TGTGCCAGCAGCTTAGCCTTAGCGGGTACGAACACCGGGGAGCTGTTTTTT	CASSLALAGTNTGELFF
TRBD2	TRBJ2-5	.	TRBV3-1	TGTGCCAGCAGCCATGGACCGGGACTAGCGGGGAAAGAGACCCAGTACTTC	CASSHGPGLAGKETQYF
TRBD2	TRBJ2-1	few	TRBV19	TGTGCCAGTACCGGACTAGAAAGTGAGCAGTTCTTC	CASTGLESEQFF
.	TRBJ2-7	many	TRBV7-9	TGTGCCAGCACCCCGGCAGGGTTCTACGAGCAGTACTTC	CASTPAGFYEQYF
.	TRBJ1-3	.	TRBV19	TGTGCCAGTACCGTCTTCTCTGGAAACACCATATATTTT	CASTVFSGNTIYF
.	TRBJ2-3	many	TRBV7-9	TGTGCCAGCAGCTTTAGCACAGATACGCAGTATTTT	CASSFSTDTQYF
.	TRBJ1-4	.	TRBV6-6	TGTGCCAGCATCGGGGCAAATGAAAAACTGTTTTTT	CASIGANEKLFF
.	TRBJ2-5	.	TRBV2	TGTGCCAGCAGTGAAAGGACCGATTATCAAGAGACCCAGTACTTC	CASSERTDYQETQYF
TRBD2	TRBJ2-3	many	TRBV7-8	TGTGCCAGCAGCTTAGCGACAGCGGGGGGGCACGATACGCAGTATTTT	CASSLATAGGHDTQYF
TRBD1	TRBJ1-3	.	TRBV27	TGTGCCAGCAGGGACAGGAGAAACACCATATATTTT	CASRDRRNTIYF
.	TRBJ1-3	medium-sized	TRBV27	TGTGCCAGCAGTTTGTCCAGGGGTGGAAACACCATATATTTT	CASSLSRGGNTIYF
.	TRBJ2-1	few	TRBV5-4	TGTGCCAGCTTTGGGGGGCCAATCTCCTACAATGAGCAGTTCTTC	CASFGGPISYNEQFF
TRBD1	TRBJ1-2	.	TRBV5-4	TGTGCCAGCAGCTTGGGCCCAGGGGGAGACAACTATGGCTACACCTTC	CASSLGPGGDNYGYTF